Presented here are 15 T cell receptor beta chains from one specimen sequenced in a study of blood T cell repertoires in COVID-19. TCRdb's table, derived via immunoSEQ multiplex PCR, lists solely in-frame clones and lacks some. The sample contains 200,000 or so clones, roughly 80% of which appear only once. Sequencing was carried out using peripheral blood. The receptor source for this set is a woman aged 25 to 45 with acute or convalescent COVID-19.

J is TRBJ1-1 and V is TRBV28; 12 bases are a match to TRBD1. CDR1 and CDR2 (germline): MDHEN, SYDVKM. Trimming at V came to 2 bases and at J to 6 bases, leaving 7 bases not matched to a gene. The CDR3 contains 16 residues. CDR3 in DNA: TGTGCCAGCAGTTTAGTCCCCGGGACAGGGGGCGCTGAAGCTTTCTTT. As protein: CASSLVPGTGGAEAFF.

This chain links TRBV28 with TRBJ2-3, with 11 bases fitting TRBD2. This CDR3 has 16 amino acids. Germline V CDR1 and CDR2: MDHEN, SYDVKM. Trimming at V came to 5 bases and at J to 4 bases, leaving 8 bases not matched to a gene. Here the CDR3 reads CASSGSGRASADTQYF. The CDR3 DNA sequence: TGTGCCAGCAGTGGTAGCGGGAGGGCCTCGGCAGATACGCAGTATTTT. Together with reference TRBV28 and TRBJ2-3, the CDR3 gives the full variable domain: DVKVTQSSRYLVKRTGEKVFLECVQDMDHENMFWYRQDPGLGLRLIYFSYDVKMKEKGDIPEGYSVSREKKERFSLILESASTNQTSMYLCASSGSGRASADTQYFGPGTRLTVL.

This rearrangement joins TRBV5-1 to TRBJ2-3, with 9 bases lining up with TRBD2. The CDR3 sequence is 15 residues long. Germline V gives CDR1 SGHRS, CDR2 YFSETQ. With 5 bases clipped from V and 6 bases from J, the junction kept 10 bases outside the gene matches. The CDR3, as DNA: TGCGCCAGCAGGCGGGGCGCGGGGGGGCAGGATACGCAGTATTTT. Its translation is CASRRGAGGQDTQYF.

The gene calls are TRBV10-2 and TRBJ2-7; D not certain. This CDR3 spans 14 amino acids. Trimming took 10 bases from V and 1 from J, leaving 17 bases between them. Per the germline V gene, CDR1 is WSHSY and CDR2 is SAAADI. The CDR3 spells CATHGFLDSYEQYF. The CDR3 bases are TGCGCCACTCACGGGTTTCTAGATTCCTACGAGCAGTACTTC.

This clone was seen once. The CDR3 sequence is CAWTTGSYEQYF. DNA of the CDR3: TGTGCCTGGACCACGGGATCCTACGAGCAGTACTTC. V gene TRBV30 combines with J gene TRBJ2-7; D may be TRBD2 (5 bases). Between the trimmed V and J ends, which lost 4 bases and 1 base, there was a span of 8 bases. The CDR3 is made up of 12 amino acids. Germline loops: CDR1 GTSNPN, CDR2 SVGIG (reference sequence). Complete variable domain (other parts from reference TRBV30 and TRBJ2-7): SQTIHQWPATLVQPVGSPLSLECTVEGTSNPNLYWYRQAAGRGLQLLFYSVGIGQISSEVPQNLSASRPQDRQFILSSKKLLLSDSGFYLCAWTTGSYEQYFGPGTRLTVT.

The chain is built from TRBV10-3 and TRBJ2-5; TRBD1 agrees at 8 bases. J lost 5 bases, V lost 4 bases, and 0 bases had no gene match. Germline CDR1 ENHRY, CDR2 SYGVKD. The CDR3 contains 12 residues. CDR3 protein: CAISGDRETQYF. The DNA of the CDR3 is TGTGCCATCAGTGGGGACAGGGAGACCCAGTACTTC.

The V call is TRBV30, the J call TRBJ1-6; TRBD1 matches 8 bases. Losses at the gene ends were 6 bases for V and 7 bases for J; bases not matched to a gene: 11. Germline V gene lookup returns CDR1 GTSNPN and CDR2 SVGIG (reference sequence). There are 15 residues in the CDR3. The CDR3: CACRRQGTPNSPLHF. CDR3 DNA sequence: TGTGCCTGTCGTAGACAGGGGACTCCAAATTCACCCCTCCACTTT.

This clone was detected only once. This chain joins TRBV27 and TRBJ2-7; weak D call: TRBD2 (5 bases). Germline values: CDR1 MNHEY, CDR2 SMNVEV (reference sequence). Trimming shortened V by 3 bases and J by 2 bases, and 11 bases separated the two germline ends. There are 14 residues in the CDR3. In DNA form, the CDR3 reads TGTGCCAGCAGTTTGTCGAGGGCCACCTACGAGCAGTACTTC. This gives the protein CASSLSRATYEQYF.

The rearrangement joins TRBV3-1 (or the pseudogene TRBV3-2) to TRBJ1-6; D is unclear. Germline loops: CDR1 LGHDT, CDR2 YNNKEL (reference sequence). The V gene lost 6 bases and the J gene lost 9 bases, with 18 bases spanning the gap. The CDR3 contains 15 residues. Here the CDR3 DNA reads TGTGCCAGCAGGCACAGTGACGGAAACGGTTCACCCCTCCACTTT. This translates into CASRHSDGNGSPLHF.

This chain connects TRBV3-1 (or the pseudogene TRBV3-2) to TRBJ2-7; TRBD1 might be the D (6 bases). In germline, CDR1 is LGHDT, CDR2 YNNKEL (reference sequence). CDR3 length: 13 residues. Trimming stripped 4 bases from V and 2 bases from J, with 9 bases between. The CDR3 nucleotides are TGTGCCAGCAGCCTAACAGGGACCTACGAGCAGTACTTC. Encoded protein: CASSLTGTYEQYF.

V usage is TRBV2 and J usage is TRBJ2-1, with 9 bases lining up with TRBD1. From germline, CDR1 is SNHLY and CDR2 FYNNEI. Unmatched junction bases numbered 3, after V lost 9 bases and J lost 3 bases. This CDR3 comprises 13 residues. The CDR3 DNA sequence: TGTGCCAGAGGGGACAGGGACTACAATGAGCAGTTCTTC. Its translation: CARGDRDYNEQFF.

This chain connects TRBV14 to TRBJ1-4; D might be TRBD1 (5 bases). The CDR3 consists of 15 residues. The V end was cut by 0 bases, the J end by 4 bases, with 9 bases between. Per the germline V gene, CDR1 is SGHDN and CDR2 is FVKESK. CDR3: CASSQELGVNEKLFF. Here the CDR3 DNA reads TGTGCCAGCAGCCAAGAATTAGGGGTTAATGAAAAACTGTTTTTT.

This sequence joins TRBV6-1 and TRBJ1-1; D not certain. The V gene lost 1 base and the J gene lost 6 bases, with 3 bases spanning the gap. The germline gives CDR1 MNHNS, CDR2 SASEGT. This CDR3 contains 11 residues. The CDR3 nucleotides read TGTGCCAGCAGTGAAGGCGCTGAAGCTTTCTTT. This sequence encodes CASSEGAEAFF.

The CDR3 spells CASSDIDSPGPQHF. The CDR3 coding sequence is TGTGCCAGCAGCGATATCGACAGCCCTGGGCCCCAGCATTTT. The chain combines TRBV27 with TRBJ1-5; maybe TRBD1 (5 bases). The CDR3 sequence is 14 residues long. Germline V lookup: CDR1 MNHEY, CDR2 SMNVEV (reference sequence). V was clipped by 6 bases and J by 9 bases, with 18 bases between them.

The CDR3 coding sequence is TGTGCCAGCAGCCTATCCACGAACACTGAAGCTTTCTTT. Protein: CASSLSTNTEAFF. This rearrangement joins TRBV6-5 to TRBJ1-1; D unclear. Trimming removed 6 bases at V and 1 base at J, with 9 bases between. This CDR3 comprises 13 residues. Germline V lookup: CDR1 MNHEY, CDR2 SVGAGI.